One sample yielded the 29 T cell receptor beta chains listed below, sequenced in a study of PD-1 blockade in classical Hodgkin lymphoma. The data were produced by immunoSEQ multiplex PCR, yet TCRdb's version contains in-frame clones alone and is incomplete. The table lists fewer than 45,000 clones, 66% of them singletons. Time point specified: cycle 4 day 1 (C4D1), after less than 7 weeks of nivolumab. All patients experienced relapse after autologous stem cell transplantation, and brentuximab vedotin exposure was variable. The material was peripheral blood mononuclear cells (PBMCs), obtained before the fourth cycle of nivolumab. These receptors all come from a human donor with classical Hodgkin lymphoma.

This chain uses TRBV19 with TRBJ1-2; TRBD1 aligns across 8 bases. V shed 5 bases and J 2 bases; nucleotides not matched to a gene: 7. The CDR3 covers 15 residues. Germline V CDR1 and CDR2: LNHDA, SQIVND (reference sequence). CDR3 coding DNA: TGTGCCAGTAGTTTGACAGGGGAAGAGAACTATGGCTACACCTTC. This translates into CASSLTGEENYGYTF. The variable domain in full, with the rest retrieved from reference TRBV19 and TRBJ1-2, is DGGITQSPKYLFRKEGQNVTLSCEQNLNHDAMYWYRQDPGQGLRLIYYSQIVNDFQKGDIAEGYSVSREKKESFPLTVTSAQKNPTAFYLCASSLTGEENYGYTFGSGTRLTVV.

This clone was detected only a few times. J is TRBJ2-7 and V is TRBV7-2, with TRBD2 matching 9 bases. V was clipped by 1 base and J by 3 bases; unmatched bases: 4. The CDR3 is 15 amino acids. Germline V CDR1 and CDR2: SGHTA, FQGNSA. CDR3: CASSLVAGAYYEQYF. For the CDR3, the DNA is TGTGCCAGCAGCTTAGTAGCGGGGGCCTACTACGAGCAGTACTTC.

In this sample, this clone turned up a few times. V is TRBV10-3 and J is TRBJ2-2; 7 nucleotides line up with TRBD2. J lost 0 bases, V lost 4 bases, and 14 bases had no gene match. The CDR3 runs 19 residues. CDR1 ENHRY and CDR2 SYGVKD come from the germline V gene. This CDR3 is CAISGSGGRNPANTGELFF. DNA of the CDR3: TGTGCCATCAGTGGGTCGGGGGGACGAAATCCCGCGAACACCGGGGAGCTGTTTTTT.

CDR3 coding DNA: TGTGCCAGCAGCTTGTATCGAATGCGGACAGATACGCAGTATTTT. Protein product: CASSLYRMRTDTQYF. The chain joins TRBV5-6 to TRBJ2-3; unclear D gene. Trimming pared 1 base from V and 3 bases from J, leaving 12 bases between. The CDR3 is 15 amino acids. Per the germline V gene, CDR1 is SGHDT and CDR2 is YYEEEE.

This CDR3 reads CATSPGGEQYF. The CDR3 DNA sequence: TGTGCCACCAGCCCAGGGGGCGAGCAGTACTTC. This chain joins TRBV15 and TRBJ2-7, with TRBD1 matching 7 bases. CDR1 and CDR2 from the germline V gene are LNHNV and YYDKDF (reference sequence). This CDR3 spans 11 amino acids. Trimming at V came to 5 bases and at J to 6 bases, leaving 1 base not matched to a gene.

The gene calls are TRBV15 and TRBJ1-2; no clear D. V dropped 1 base and J dropped 7 bases, with 13 bases sitting between them. CDR1 is LNHNV and CDR2 is YYDKDF in the germline V gene (reference sequence). There are 14 residues in the CDR3. DNA for the CDR3: TGTGCCACCAGCAGAGGGGGTACGGTGGGTGGCTACACCTTC. It is translated as CATSRGGTVGGYTF. Looking up the rest from reference TRBV15 and TRBJ1-2 gives the full variable domain: DAMVIQNPRYQVTQFGKPVTLSCSQTLNHNVMYWYQQKSSQAPKLLFHYYDKDFNNEADTPDNFQSRRPNTSFCFLDIRSPGLGDTAMYLCATSRGGTVGGYTFGSGTRLTVV.

DNA of the CDR3: TGTGCCTGGAGTCCGGGGGTTCGCTATGGCTACACCTTC. Translation gives CAWSPGVRYGYTF. The V call is TRBV30, the J call TRBJ1-2; weak D call: TRBD1 (5 bases). This CDR3 has 13 residues. Trimming removed 2 bases at V and 4 bases at J, with 11 bases between. Germline lookup yields CDR1 GTSNPN and CDR2 SVGIG (reference sequence).

CDR3: CASSPDPLGGYEQFF. CDR3 sequence (DNA): TGTGCCAGCAGCCCCGACCCACTCGGAGGGTATGAGCAGTTCTTC. The chain carries TRBV7-2 and TRBJ2-1, with D tentatively TRBD2 (6 bases). Germline CDR1 and CDR2: SGHTA and FQGNSA. The CDR3 is 15 amino acids. The V gene lost 5 bases and the J gene lost 8 bases, with 19 bases spanning the gap.

This sequence joins TRBV7-2 and TRBJ2-7; 8 bases are shared with TRBD2. Looked up from germline, CDR1 is SGHTA and CDR2 is FQGNSA. Losses at the gene ends were 1 base for V and 0 bases for J; bases not matched to a gene: 5. The CDR3 is 16 amino acids. Here the CDR3 DNA reads TGTGCCAGCAGCTTAGATAGTAGCGGGGCCTCCTACGAGCAGTACTTC. Translated: CASSLDSSGASYEQYF.

Comments on this clone: A read error is possible here, since a much larger clone lies one base away. This chain uses TRBV4-1 with TRBJ2-1; tentatively, D is TRBD1 (7 bases). The CDR3 covers 15 residues. The germline V gene encodes CDR1 MGHRA and CDR2 YSYEKL. CDR3 DNA sequence: TGCACCAGCAGCCCTGGGCAGGGGGGCAACAATGAGCAGTTCTTC. This codes for CTSSPGQGGNNEQFF.

This rearrangement joins TRBV7-9 to TRBJ2-7; no clear D gene. Germline V gene data show CDR1 as SEHNR and CDR2 as FQNEAQ (reference sequence). V shed 2 bases and J shed 5 bases, with 7 bases lying between them. The CDR3 length is 12 residues. As DNA, the CDR3 is TGTGCCAGCAGCTTAACTTCCCACGAGCAGTACTTC. It specifies CASSLTSHEQYF.

The chain combines TRBV9 with TRBJ2-1; no clear D gene. Trimming removed 3 bases from V and 4 bases from J, with 14 bases in between. The CDR3 runs 15 residues. Germline V CDR1 and CDR2: SGDLS, YYNGEE. Here the CDR3 reads CASSALGLLYNEQFF. The CDR3 nucleotides are TGTGCCAGCAGCGCCCTCGGGCTACTATACAATGAGCAGTTCTTC.

V gene TRBV19 combines with J gene TRBJ2-7; TRBD2 matches 8 bases. V was clipped by 6 bases and J by 2 bases; unmatched bases: 6. This CDR3 spans 14 amino acids. The germline CDR1 and CDR2 sequences are LNHDA and SQIVND (reference sequence). The CDR3 here is CASRESGGTYEQYF. The CDR3 DNA follows: TGTGCCAGTAGGGAGAGCGGGGGCACCTACGAGCAGTACTTC.

The CDR3 loop is CASSPVRGQGENYEQYF. The CDR3 region has the DNA TGTGCCAGCTCACCGGTAAGAGGACAGGGGGAAAACTACGAGCAGTACTTC. The chain employs TRBV18 and TRBJ2-7, with 10 positions matching TRBD1. This CDR3 spans 17 amino acids. Germline V lookup: CDR1 KGHSH, CDR2 LQKENI. V dropped 3 bases and J dropped 3; count of bases not matched to a gene: 11.

CDR3 sequence (DNA): TGTGCCAGCAGCTTAGCGTCGGGGAGGGATCAGCCCCAGCATTTT. Translated, it gives CASSLASGRDQPQHF. The chain recombines TRBV7-9 with TRBJ1-5; D is undetermined. This CDR3 is 15 amino acids long. Germline-derived CDR1 and CDR2 are SEHNR and FQNEAQ (reference sequence). Trimming removed 0 bases at V and 5 bases at J, with 11 bases between.

Details on this clone: Distinct nucleotide sequences in the sample also encode this CDR3. The gene calls are TRBV5-1 and TRBJ1-5; tentative D call: TRBD1 (6 bases). The CDR3 loop spans 13 amino acids. Trimming shortened V by 1 base and J by 4 bases, and 6 bases separated the two germline ends. Germline lookup yields CDR1 SGHRS and CDR2 YFSETQ. This chain's CDR3 is CASSLTGNQPQHF. In nucleotides, the CDR3 is TGCGCCAGCAGCTTGACAGGGAATCAGCCCCAGCATTTT.

This sequence joins TRBV30 and TRBJ1-4; D might be TRBD1 (6 bases). With 3 bases removed from V and 0 bases from J, the gap between germline ends came to 11 bases. Per germline, CDR1 GTSNPN and CDR2 SVGIG (reference sequence). The CDR3 length is 15 residues. The CDR3 here is CAWRVGDTTNEKLFF. The CDR3 nucleotides read TGTGCCTGGAGGGTGGGGGACACAACTAATGAAAAACTGTTTTTT.

This clone has just a few counts. The gene calls are TRBV28 and TRBJ2-7; D might be TRBD2 (7 bases). Germline loops: CDR1 MDHEN, CDR2 SYDVKM. Trimming left V 2 bases short and J 3 bases short, with 11 bases between. The CDR3 spans 14 residues. The CDR3 region has the DNA TGTGCCAGCAGTTTAGAGGGGGGGGACTACGAGCAGTACTTC. Translation: CASSLEGGDYEQYF.

The chain has TRBV28 and TRBJ1-2, with 7 bases identical to TRBD1. The V gene end was trimmed by 10 bases and the J gene end by 6 bases; junction bases not matched to a gene: 8. The germline gives CDR1 MDHEN, CDR2 SYDVKM. This CDR3 spans 12 amino acids. CDR3 DNA sequence: TGTGCCATCCCACGGGACAGCAATGGCTACACCTTC. It is translated as CAIPRDSNGYTF.

This clone was counted a few times. The V and J genes are TRBV5-6 and TRBJ2-1, with D possibly matching TRBD1 (6 bases). V was cut by 3 bases and J by 12 bases, with 16 bases left in between. The CDR3 loop spans 13 amino acids. The germline CDR1 and CDR2 sequences are SGHDT and YYEEEE. The CDR3: CASSYGDTRGQFF. The CDR3 region has the DNA TGTGCCAGCAGCTACGGGGACACAAGGGGGCAGTTCTTC.

The chain is built from TRBV6-6 and TRBJ2-3; tentatively, D is TRBD1 (6 bases). Trimming removed 7 bases from V and 6 bases from J, with 8 bases in between. CDR1 and CDR2 from the germline V gene are MNHNY and SVGAGI (reference sequence). This CDR3 region has 11 residues. The CDR3 coding sequence is TGTGCCAGCAAAGGGGGTGATACGCAGTATTTT. Its translation: CASKGGDTQYF.

For this clone: Other nucleotide sequences in the sample specify the same CDR3. The genes are TRBV6-5 and TRBJ1-5; TRBD1 might be the D (6 bases). Germline V gene lookup returns CDR1 MNHEY and CDR2 SVGAGI. V lost 3 bases and J lost 7, with 13 bases in between. CDR3 size: 14 residues. The CDR3 loop is CASSYHRDGQPQHF. For the CDR3, the DNA is TGTGCCAGCAGTTATCACAGGGACGGGCAGCCCCAGCATTTT.

In this sample, this clone turned up once. This CDR3 is CASSPAGWGEKLFF. The CDR3 DNA is TGTGCCAGCTCACCGGCGGGATGGGGTGAAAAACTGTTTTTT. This sequence joins TRBV18 and TRBJ1-4; no firm D call. CDR1 KGHSH and CDR2 LQKENI come from the germline V gene. This CDR3 has 14 residues. Trimming removed 3 bases at V and 7 bases at J, with 12 bases between.

The chain employs TRBV5-1 and TRBJ1-1; D perhaps matches TRBD1 (5 bases). The germline V gene has CDR1 SGHRS and CDR2 YFSETQ. Between the trimmed V and J ends, which lost 4 bases and 1 base, there was a span of 8 bases. The CDR3 has 13 residues. CDR3 DNA: TGCGCCAGCAGCGAGCAGGGGAACACTGAAGCTTTCTTT. Translating it yields CASSEQGNTEAFF.

The gene calls are TRBV6-5 and TRBJ2-6, with D maybe TRBD1 (6 bases). The CDR3 length is 15 residues. Germline lookup yields CDR1 MNHEY and CDR2 SVGAGI. V lost 2 bases and J lost 3, with 8 bases in between. As DNA, the CDR3 is TGTGCCAGCAGTTACGGGGGCGGTGGGGCCAACGTCCTGACTTTC. Translated: CASSYGGGGANVLTF.

This clone came up a few times. The chain couples TRBV30 to TRBJ1-1; weak D call: TRBD1 (5 bases). CDR3 length: 14 residues. Trimming cost V 5 bases and J 1 base, with 14 bases left between them. Germline CDR1 reads GTSNPN; CDR2 reads SVGIG (reference sequence). The CDR3, as DNA: TGTGCCTGGTCTCCGGGACTCCCGAACACTGAAGCTTTCTTT. It codes for CAWSPGLPNTEAFF.

The genes are TRBV19 and TRBJ1-5; maybe TRBD1 (5 bases). V dropped 1 base and J dropped 7 bases, with 14 bases sitting between them. The germline gives CDR1 LNHDA, CDR2 SQIVND (reference sequence). CDR3 size: 15 residues. CDR3 nucleotide sequence: TGTGCCAGTAGTATAGTACGGGGTCGGGACCAGCCCCAGCATTTT. This encodes CASSIVRGRDQPQHF.

The chain uses TRBV27 and TRBJ1-1; 8 bases fit TRBD1. This CDR3 is 13 amino acids long. V was pared by 2 bases and J by 10 bases, with 6 bases of the junction left unmatched. Germline V CDR1 and CDR2: MNHEY, SMNVEV (reference sequence). The CDR3 DNA reads as TGTGCCAGCAGTTTAGACAGGGGAAAAGCAGCTTTCTTT. This codes for CASSLDRGKAAFF.

The gene calls are TRBV10-3 and TRBJ2-7; D remains unclear. Germline CDR1 and CDR2: ENHRY and SYGVKD. V gave up 10 bases and J gave up 0 bases, with 13 bases separating them. This CDR3 is 13 amino acids long. Here the CDR3 reads CATTDMASYEQYF. CDR3 coding DNA: TGTGCCACCACTGACATGGCCTCCTACGAGCAGTACTTC.